A selection of T cell receptor beta chains follows, all from one sample in a study of cytomegalovirus exposure and HLA in healthy donors. Profiling relied on immunoSEQ multiplex PCR, and the TCRdb table lists in-frame clones only, not all of them. Of 210,000 or so clones in the sample, 77% were seen once. Sequencing used PBMCs. The origin of the receptors is a woman aged 25 to 39 in good health and CMV-seropositive. The CDR3 runs from the conserved cysteine through the conserved F or W. A D gene is named only where the DNA matches it firmly. Size tells how often a clone was seen (once, few, many) or the class of an expanded clone, and some rows leave it out.

cdr3_nt cdr3_aa cdr3_length v_call clone_size j_call d_call
TGTGCCATCAGTGAGTCTTACAGCCAAGAGACCCAGTACTTC CAISESYSQETQYF 14 TRBV10-3 once TRBJ2-5 -
TGTGCAGCGGGGGCTAGCGGGGGGTCCGGGGAGCTGTTTTTT CAAGASGGSGELFF 14 TRBV10-3 - TRBJ2-2 TRBD2
TGTGCCAGCAGGAGCTTAGGGGGCCAGTCCTACGAGCAGTACTTC CASRSLGGQSYEQYF 15 TRBV2 few TRBJ2-7 TRBD1
TGTGCCAGCAGCTATGAGGCCGGGGAGCTGTTTTTT CASSYEAGELFF 12 TRBV11-3 - TRBJ2-2 -
TGTGCCAGCCCGCCCCGATCGCGACAGGCGGATTATAGCAATCAGCCCCAGCATTTT CASPPRSRQADYSNQPQHF 19 TRBV28 - TRBJ1-5 -
TGTGCCAGCAGGGATCTAGCAATCGGCGATACGCAGTATTTT CASRDLAIGDTQYF 14 TRBV2 - TRBJ2-3 -
TGTGCCAGCAGCACAGGGACAGACCTTGAAGAGACCCAGTACTTC CASSTGTDLEETQYF 15 TRBV5-8 - TRBJ2-5 TRBD1
TGTGCCAGTACCGGATTGGGGAGCAGGAGCGAAAAACTGTTTTTT CASTGLGSRSEKLFF 15 TRBV19 few TRBJ1-4 -
TGTGCCAGCAGTTCAGGACAGGGGCCCTATGGCTACACCTTC CASSSGQGPYGYTF 14 TRBV28 - TRBJ1-2 TRBD1
TGTGCCAGCAGTTTAAAAGCGGGGGAAGAGACCCAGTACTTC CASSLKAGEETQYF 14 TRBV27 - TRBJ2-5 TRBD2
TGTGCCAGCAGCTTAGTCCACAGGGGGGAGGACGAGCAGTACTTC CASSLVHRGEDEQYF 15 TRBV7-2 - TRBJ2-7 TRBD1
TGTGCCAGCAACCCTAGCGGGGTGCTACCATCTGGGGCCAACGTCCTGACTTTC CASNPSGVLPSGANVLTF 18 TRBV2 - TRBJ2-6 TRBD2
TGTGCCAGCAGCTTAGAGGTTCGCGGGGGTCACACTTCCTACGAGCAGTACTTC CASSLEVRGGHTSYEQYF 18 TRBV11-2 - TRBJ2-7 TRBD2
TGTGCCAGTAGTACCGGGACAACAGAAGAGACCCAGTACTTC CASSTGTTEETQYF 14 TRBV19 - TRBJ2-5 -
TGCAGCGTTGCGGGACAGGCCACAGATACGCAGTATTTT CSVAGQATDTQYF 13 TRBV29-1 - TRBJ2-3 TRBD1
TGTGCCACCAGCAGAGATCTCGTAATGTTCTACGAGCAGTACTTC CATSRDLVMFYEQYF 15 TRBV15 - TRBJ2-7 -
TGCGCCAGTATCGGGCTAGGGGAGGGACCGCAGTATTTT CASIGLGEGPQYF 13 TRBV5-1 - TRBJ2-3 TRBD2
TGTGCCAGCAGCACGGGCAGTAGCGGGAGGGCAACAGATACGCAGTATTTT CASSTGSSGRATDTQYF 17 TRBV9 - TRBJ2-3 TRBD2
TGTGCCAGCACCACTTTGGGACTAGCGGGAGGTGTGTACGAGCAGTACTTC CASTTLGLAGGVYEQYF 17 TRBV28 few TRBJ2-7 TRBD2
TGTGCCAGCACCCCGGGGGACCGAAGCTCCTACGAGCAGTACTTC CASTPGDRSSYEQYF 15 TRBV9 - TRBJ2-7 -
TGTGCCAGCAGCTCGCTAAGCGGGAGTATCAATGAGCAGTTCTTC CASSSLSGSINEQFF 15 TRBV7-7 few TRBJ2-1 TRBD2
TGTGCCAGTAGTATTTCAGCGGCAGGGGCTTTTTCACCCCTCCACTTT CASSISAAGAFSPLHF 16 TRBV19 - TRBJ1-6 -
TGTGCCAGCAGTTCGCTAGCGGGAGAAGTAGTAGAGACCCAGTACTTC CASSSLAGEVVETQYF 16 TRBV6-6 - TRBJ2-5 TRBD2
TGTGCCAGCAGCTTAGGTCGGAACACTGAAGCTTTCTTT CASSLGRNTEAFF 13 TRBV7-8 - TRBJ1-1 -
TGTGCCAGCAGCTACCCTGGACAGGGGGACTATGGCTACACCTTC CASSYPGQGDYGYTF 15 TRBV28 - TRBJ1-2 TRBD1
TGTGCCAGCAGTTACTCGCCCAGTGAAACTGAAGCTTTCTTT CASSYSPSETEAFF 14 TRBV6-5 - TRBJ1-1 -
TGCGCCAGCAGCTTGGCCGTTCCTAACAATGAGCAGTTCTTC CASSLAVPNNEQFF 14 TRBV5-1 - TRBJ2-1 -
TGTGCCAGCAGTCACGGACAGGAGGCCCCCACAGATACGCAGTATTTT CASSHGQEAPTDTQYF 16 TRBV28 - TRBJ2-3 TRBD1
TGTGCCAGCAGCTTATTTTCAGGGGGTGATGGCTACACCTTC CASSLFSGGDGYTF 14 TRBV7-2 few TRBJ1-2 TRBD1
TGTGCCAGCAGCGCTTCGACAGGGGGGCCGGCCTACTATGGCTACACCTTC CASSASTGGPAYYGYTF 17 TRBV9 - TRBJ1-2 TRBD1